This T cell receptor beta chain came from a study of blood T cell repertoires in COVID-19. For the study at large: T cells, B-cell-depleted T cells, or PBMCs supplied cDNA or gDNA.

Sequenced by immunoSEQ multiplex PCR; TCRdb stores in-frame clones only, minus some. The sample contains about 210,000 clones, under 95% of which appear only once. The CDR3 length is 13 residues. The V end was cut by 4 bases, the J end by 10 bases, with 13 bases between. Germline V lookup: CDR1 LNHNV, CDR2 YYDKDF (reference sequence). This TCR was sampled from a man aged 25-45 years with acute or convalescent COVID-19. The rearrangement joins TRBV15 to TRBJ1-4; D is uncertain. Specimen: peripheral blood. CDR3 DNA sequence: TGTGCCACCAGCAAAGAATCGGGAGGAAAACTGTTTTTT. Translation gives CATSKESGGKLFF.